This TCR beta chain emerged from a study of CD4+ T cells in melanoma. This clone came up a few times. Method: immunoSEQ multiplex PCR; TCRdb's copy keeps in-frame clones and lacks some. Of approximately 19,000 clones in the sample, around four fifths are singletons; the top ten hold 9.7%. The CDR3 consists of 15 residues. The germline CDR1 and CDR2 sequences are LNHDA and SQIVND (reference sequence). V lost 5 bases and J 2 bases, leaving 16 bases between the germline ends. This TCR came from a human donor with melanoma. The chain has TRBV19 and TRBJ2-7, with D perhaps matching TRBD1 (5 bases). CDR3 region: CASSDGTGNTYEQYF. The CDR3 DNA reads TGTGCCAGTAGTGATGGAACAGGTAATACCTACGAGCAGTACTTC.